The source of this T cell receptor (beta chain) is a study of shared clonotypes between healthy human individuals. Whole-study context: Donors, aged 18 to 49, were a couple of women and a few men.

The split of CD4+ cells yielded CD45RA+ naive and CD45RA-negative memory subsets. CDR3 length equals 13 residues. Germline loops: CDR1 MGHDK, CDR2 SYGVNS. Trimming stripped 0 bases from V and 5 bases from J, with 7 bases between. Profiled with immunoSEQ multiplex PCR; TCRdb holds only in-frame clones, not every one. The sample comprises 2 million to 2.5 million clones, 93% of which are singletons, and approximately 0.35% rests with the top ten. Sample: naive CD4+ T cells from PBMCs. Described subset: CD45RA+ positively selected. This receptor was obtained from a man younger than 35 in good health. Some clones in this sample may be carry-over from other donors' samples. J is TRBJ1-2 and V is TRBV25-1, with unresolved D. Here the CDR3 reads CASSEYEQYGYTF. The CDR3 region has the DNA TGTGCCAGCAGTGAATACGAACAGTATGGCTACACCTTC.